These 25 T cell receptor beta chains came from one sample sequenced in a study of a mutant IDH1 vaccine in newly diagnosed glioma. Time point reported: baseline, week 1 (first vaccination visit). Treatment specified: pre-vaccination baseline after standard-of-care therapy. Measured with immunoSEQ multiplex PCR; TCRdb has only the in-frame clones, and not every one. This table has about 98,000 clones, 70% to 90% appearing once. Source: PBMCs, taken from a glioma patient treated with radiotherapy, temozolomide or both. These receptors came from a woman in her forties or fifties with glioma.

V usage is TRBV9 and J usage is TRBJ2-1; TRBD2 matches at 8 bases. This CDR3 contains 15 residues. Per germline, CDR1 SGDLS and CDR2 YYNGEE. After removal of 3 bases from V and 5 bases from J, the junction contained 7 bases not matched to a gene. The DNA of the CDR3 is TGTGCCAGCAGCGCGAGCGGGAGTAAGCACAATGAGCAGTTCTTC. Translated, it gives CASSASGSKHNEQFF.

Regarding this clone: This sample includes further DNA sequences coding for the same CDR3. The V gene is TRBV2, the J gene TRBJ1-2; tentative D call: TRBD1 (5 bases). Trimming stripped 5 bases from V and 4 bases from J, with 8 bases between. The length of the CDR3 is 12 residues. Germline loops: CDR1 SNHLY, CDR2 FYNNEI. The DNA for the CDR3 is TGTGCCAGCAGTCCCCAGGGCTATGGCTACACCTTC. Encoded protein: CASSPQGYGYTF.

This clone was detected once. The chain uses TRBV7-3 and TRBJ2-1; a possible D gene is TRBD2 (5 bases). The CDR3 spans 15 residues. Looked up from germline, CDR1 is SGHTA and CDR2 is FQGTGA. The V and J ends lost 5 bases and 0 bases respectively, with 11 bases between them. The CDR3 DNA reads TGTGCCAGCAGCCCTACTACTAGCTCCTACAATGAGCAGTTCTTC. Its translation: CASSPTTSSYNEQFF.

The chain employs TRBV7-9 and TRBJ2-1; 10 positions match TRBD2. In germline, CDR1 is SEHNR, CDR2 FQNEAQ (reference sequence). With 0 bases clipped from V and 8 bases from J, the junction kept 1 base outside the gene matches. The CDR3 length is 14 residues. The CDR3 coding sequence is TGTGCCAGCAGCTTAGCCAGCGGGAGGGATGAGCAGTTCTTC. This encodes CASSLASGRDEQFF.

This rearrangement joins TRBV19 to TRBJ2-7; D is ambiguous. The V gene lost 1 base and the J gene lost 4 bases, with 8 bases spanning the gap. CDR3 length: 13 residues. CDR1 LNHDA and CDR2 SQIVND come from the germline V gene (reference sequence). The CDR3 DNA reads as TGTGCCAGTAGTATAGGAAAACAGTACGAGCAGTACTTC. Translation gives CASSIGKQYEQYF.

This clone was seen a single time. This chain connects TRBV2 to TRBJ2-7; no definite D call. The CDR3 extends over 14 amino acids. Looked up from germline, CDR1 is SNHLY and CDR2 is FYNNEI. V was cut by 5 bases and J by 4 bases, with 15 bases left in between. CDR3 coding DNA: TGTGCCAGCAGTCCTCAGGCGTTTTTATACGAGCAGTACTTC. Protein sequence: CASSPQAFLYEQYF. Based on the CDR3 plus reference TRBV2 and TRBJ2-7, the full variable domain is EPEVTQTPSHQVTQMGQEVILRCVPISNHLYFYWYRQILGQKVEFLVSFYNNEISEKSEIFDDQFSVERPDGSNFTLKIRSTKLEDSAMYFCASSPQAFLYEQYFGPGTRLTVT.

V and J are TRBV5-1 and TRBJ2-3, with 12 bases matching TRBD2. Germline assignment: CDR1 SGHRS and CDR2 YFSETQ. V shed 3 bases, J shed 0 bases, and the junction held 5 bases outside the gene matches. The CDR3 runs to 17 residues. Here the CDR3 reads CASSSTSGSASTDTQYF. The CDR3 DNA reads TGCGCCAGCAGCTCGACTAGCGGGAGCGCTAGCACAGATACGCAGTATTTT.

The CDR3 reads CASSLRGNYQPQHF. DNA of the CDR3: TGTGCCAGCAGTTTACGGGGGAACTATCAGCCCCAGCATTTT. The V call is TRBV28, the J call TRBJ1-5; D is possibly TRBD1 (5 bases). Between the trimmed V and J ends, which lost 2 bases and 5 bases, there was a span of 10 bases. The CDR3 has 14 amino acids. Per germline, CDR1 MDHEN and CDR2 SYDVKM.

This rearrangement joins TRBV6-6 to TRBJ1-1; D perhaps matches TRBD1 (6 bases). CDR1 and CDR2 from the germline V gene are MNHNY and SVGAGI (reference sequence). The CDR3 runs to 14 residues. V was cut by 2 bases and J by 1 base, with 8 bases left in between. CDR3 sequence (DNA): TGTGCCAGCAGTTACGAGGGACAGAACACTGAAGCTTTCTTT. Its protein product is CASSYEGQNTEAFF.

CDR3 DNA: TGTGCCAGCAGCTTAGGACAGGGGAGGGCAACGCGTGAGCAGTTCTTC. This encodes CASSLGQGRATREQFF. The chain employs TRBV5-5 and TRBJ2-1, with TRBD1 matching over 9 bases. The junction had 12 bases not matched to a gene; V was cut back by 2 bases and J by 9 bases. The germline V gene encodes CDR1 SGHKS and CDR2 YYEKEE (reference sequence). The CDR3 covers 16 residues.

J is TRBJ1-2 and V is TRBV30, with D unclear. This CDR3 is 11 amino acids long. V lost 0 bases to trimming and J lost 7 bases, with 6 bases between them. The V gene's germline CDR1 is GTSNPN and CDR2 SVGIG (reference sequence). The CDR3 spells CAWSVSPGYTF. In DNA form, the CDR3 reads TGTGCCTGGAGTGTGAGTCCTGGCTACACCTTC.

The chain has TRBV7-8 and TRBJ1-5, with TRBD1 matching 9 bases. CDR1 and CDR2 (germline): SGHVS, FQNEAQ. This CDR3 has 15 amino acids. The V segment lost 6 bases and the J segment 3 bases; nucleotides outside the gene matches: 6. DNA for the CDR3: TGTGCCAGCAGTGATGGACAGGGGCCCAATCAGCCCCAGCATTTT. The encoded protein is CASSDGQGPNQPQHF.

J is TRBJ2-2 and V is TRBV19, with 9 positions matching TRBD2. V lost 4 bases and J lost 4; bases outside the gene matches: 7. The CDR3 runs 16 residues. Germline V gene sequence: CDR1 LNHDA, CDR2 SQIVND (reference sequence). For the CDR3, the DNA is TGTGCCAGTAGTAAGCGACTAGCGGAGGTCACCGGGGAGCTGTTTTTT. Protein product: CASSKRLAEVTGELFF.

The J gene is TRBJ1-3, the V gene TRBV4-1; D unclear. The germline gives CDR1 MGHRA, CDR2 YSYEKL. The V gene lost 2 bases and the J gene lost 7 bases, with 9 bases spanning the gap. The CDR3 totals 13 residues. The CDR3: CASSQTLGNTIYF. The DNA for the CDR3 is TGCGCCAGCAGCCAAACCCTAGGGAACACCATATATTTT.

This clone came up a few times. The chain combines TRBV30 with TRBJ1-4; D call uncertain. CDR3 size: 12 residues. CDR1 and CDR2 from the germline V gene are GTSNPN and SVGIG (reference sequence). Trimming removed 7 bases at V and 6 bases at J, with 12 bases between. CDR3 sequence: CAFSRLHEKLFF. DNA of the CDR3: TGTGCCTTTAGTCGACTTCATGAAAAACTGTTTTTT.

This rearrangement joins TRBV6-5 to TRBJ2-5; 9 bases fit TRBD1. The CDR3 length is 14 residues. Trimming at V came to 7 bases and at J to 4 bases, leaving 7 bases not matched to a gene. In germline, CDR1 is MNHEY, CDR2 SVGAGI. The CDR3 reads CASTTGGPPETQYF. As DNA, the CDR3 is TGTGCCAGCACCACAGGGGGCCCCCCAGAGACCCAGTACTTC.

This chain uses TRBV10-3 with TRBJ2-7, with D possibly TRBD1 on 5 matching bases. The CDR3 consists of 13 residues. CDR1 and CDR2 (germline): ENHRY, SYGVKD. Between the trimmed V and J ends, which lost 3 bases and 2 bases, there was a span of 8 bases. CDR3 protein: CAISENRPYEQYF. In nucleotides, the CDR3 is TGTGCCATCAGTGAAAACAGGCCCTACGAGCAGTACTTC.

This clone has only one observation. This rearrangement joins TRBV7-2 to TRBJ2-7; 12 bases line up with TRBD2. After removal of 5 bases from V and 1 base from J, the junction contained 3 bases not matched to a gene. CDR3 length: 15 amino acids. The germline V gene has CDR1 SGHTA and CDR2 FQGNSA. Here the CDR3 reads CASSLGLAGSYEQYF. DNA for the CDR3: TGTGCCAGCAGCCTTGGACTAGCGGGATCCTACGAGCAGTACTTC.

The CDR3 here is CASSVGPTGAFYNEQFF. The CDR3 coding sequence is TGTGCCAGCAGCGTAGGACCGACAGGGGCGTTCTACAATGAGCAGTTCTTC. The chain recombines TRBV9 with TRBJ2-1, with 8 nucleotides matching TRBD1. CDR1 and CDR2 (germline): SGDLS, YYNGEE. The CDR3 is made up of 17 amino acids. With 0 bases clipped from V and 3 bases from J, the junction kept 8 bases outside the gene matches.

The V and J genes are TRBV28 and TRBJ2-7; 9 bases fit TRBD1. The germline V gene has CDR1 MDHEN and CDR2 SYDVKM. Trimming took 6 bases from V and 5 from J; bases not matched to a gene: 11. The CDR3 length is 15 residues. The CDR3 loop is CASRYRQGGGNEQYF. The CDR3 region has the DNA TGTGCCAGCAGATACCGACAGGGGGGCGGGAACGAGCAGTACTTC.

The CDR3 DNA follows: TGCGCCAGCAGCGAGACTAGCGCTAGCACAGATACGCAGTATTTT. Translating it yields CASSETSASTDTQYF. The V and J genes are TRBV5-1 and TRBJ2-3, with 8 bases identical to TRBD2. This CDR3 has 15 residues. Trimming at V came to 4 bases and at J to 0 bases, leaving 4 bases not matched to a gene. The V gene's germline CDR1 is SGHRS and CDR2 YFSETQ.

For the CDR3, the DNA is TGTGCCAGCAGTTTTTCTGGTTCTACCTACGAGCAGTACTTC. This gives the protein CASSFSGSTYEQYF. The genes are TRBV28 and TRBJ2-7; D unresolved. In germline, CDR1 is MDHEN, CDR2 SYDVKM. This CDR3 region has 14 residues. Trimming shortened V by 3 bases and J by 2 bases, and 11 bases separated the two germline ends.

V is TRBV9 and J is TRBJ2-7; possible D gene TRBD1, 6 bases. CDR3 length: 16 residues. CDR1 SGDLS and CDR2 YYNGEE come from the germline V gene. The V end lost 3 bases, the J end lost 2 bases, and 18 bases lay between the germline ends. This chain's CDR3 is CASSESTEQGPYEQYF. The CDR3 nucleotides are TGTGCCAGCAGCGAATCGACAGAACAGGGACCCTACGAGCAGTACTTC.

V gene TRBV5-4 combines with J gene TRBJ2-3; either TRBD1 or TRBD2 may supply D (5 bases each). The CDR3 length is 15 residues. Germline V CDR1 and CDR2: SGHNT, YYREEE (reference sequence). Trimming removed 0 bases from V and 0 bases from J, with 8 bases in between. CDR3 amino acids: CASSLGGISTDTQYF. CDR3 bases: TGTGCCAGCAGCTTGGGGGGGATAAGCACAGATACGCAGTATTTT.

As to this clone: At one end, the junction sequence differs from germline, possibly due to a read error. The J gene is TRBJ2-6, the V gene TRBV6-5; D may be TRBD1 (5 bases). In germline, CDR1 is MNHEY, CDR2 SVGAGI. This CDR3 is built from 14 residues. The CDR3 spells CAISEGVGANVLTF. For the CDR3, the DNA is TGTGCCATCAGTGAAGGGGTTGGGGCCAACGTCCTGACTTTC.